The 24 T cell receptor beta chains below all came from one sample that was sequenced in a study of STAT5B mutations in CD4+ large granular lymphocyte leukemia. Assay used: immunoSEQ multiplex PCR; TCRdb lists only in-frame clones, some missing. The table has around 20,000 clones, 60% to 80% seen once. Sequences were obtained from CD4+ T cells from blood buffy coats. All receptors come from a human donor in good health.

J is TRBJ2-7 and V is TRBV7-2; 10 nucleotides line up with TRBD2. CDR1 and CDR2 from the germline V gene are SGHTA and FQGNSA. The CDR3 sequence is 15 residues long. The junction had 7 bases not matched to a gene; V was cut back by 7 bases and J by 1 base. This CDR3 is CASTLTGLASYEQYF. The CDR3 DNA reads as TGTGCCAGCACGCTTACGGGACTAGCGTCCTACGAGCAGTACTTC.

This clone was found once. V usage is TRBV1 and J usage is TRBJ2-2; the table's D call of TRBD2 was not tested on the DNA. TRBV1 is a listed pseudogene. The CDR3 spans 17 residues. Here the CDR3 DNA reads TGCACCAGCAGCCAAGATCAAGGGCGGGAGGGCGCCGGGGAGCTGTTTTTT. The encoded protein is CTSSQDQGREGAGELFF.

CDR3 DNA sequence: TGCAGCGTTGTTACCACAGGGGGGACTAGCGGGAGCCCCTACAATGAGCAGTTCTTC. Amino acid sequence: CSVVTTGGTSGSPYNEQFF. The chain uses TRBV29-1 and TRBJ2-1, with 14 nucleotides matching TRBD2. Looked up from germline, CDR1 is SQVTM and CDR2 is ANQGSEA. The CDR3 has 19 residues. The junction had 13 bases not matched to a gene; V was cut back by 4 bases and J by 2 bases.

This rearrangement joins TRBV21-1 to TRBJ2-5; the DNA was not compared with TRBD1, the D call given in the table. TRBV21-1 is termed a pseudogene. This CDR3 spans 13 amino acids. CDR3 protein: CASSKPQGETQYF. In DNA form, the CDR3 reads TGTGCCAGCAGCAAGCCTCAGGGGGAGACCCAGTACTTC.

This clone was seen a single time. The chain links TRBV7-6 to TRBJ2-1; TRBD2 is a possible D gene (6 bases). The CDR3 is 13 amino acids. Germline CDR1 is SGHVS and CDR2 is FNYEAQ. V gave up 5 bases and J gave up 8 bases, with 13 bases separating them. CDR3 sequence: CASSLLGGDEQFF. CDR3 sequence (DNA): TGTGCCAGCAGCCTATTGGGGGGAGATGAGCAGTTCTTC. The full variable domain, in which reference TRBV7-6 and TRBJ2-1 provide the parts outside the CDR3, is GAGVSQSPRYKVTKRGQDVALRCDPISGHVSLYWYRQALGQGPEFLTYFNYEAQQDKSGLPNDRFSAERPEGSISTLTIQRTEQRDSAMYRCASSLLGGDEQFFGPGTRLTVL.

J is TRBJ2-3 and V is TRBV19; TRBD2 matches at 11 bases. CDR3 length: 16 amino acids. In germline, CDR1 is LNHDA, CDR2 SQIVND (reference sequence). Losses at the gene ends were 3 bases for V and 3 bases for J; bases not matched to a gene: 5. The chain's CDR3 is CASSIGASGRTDTQYF. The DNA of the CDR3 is TGTGCCAGTAGTATCGGAGCTAGCGGGAGGACAGATACGCAGTATTTT.

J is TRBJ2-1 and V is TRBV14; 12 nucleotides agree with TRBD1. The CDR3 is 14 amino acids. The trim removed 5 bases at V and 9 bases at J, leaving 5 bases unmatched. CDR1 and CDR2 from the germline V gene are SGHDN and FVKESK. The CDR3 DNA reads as TGTGCCAGCAGCTTGGGACAGGGGGCCTTTGAGCAGTTCTTC. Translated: CASSLGQGAFEQFF.

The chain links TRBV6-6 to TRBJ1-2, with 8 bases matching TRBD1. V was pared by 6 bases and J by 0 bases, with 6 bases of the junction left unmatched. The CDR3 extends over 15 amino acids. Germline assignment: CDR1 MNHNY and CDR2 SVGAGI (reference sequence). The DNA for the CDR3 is TGTGCCAGCAGCCACATACAGGGGGCTAACTATGGCTACACCTTC. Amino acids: CASSHIQGANYGYTF.

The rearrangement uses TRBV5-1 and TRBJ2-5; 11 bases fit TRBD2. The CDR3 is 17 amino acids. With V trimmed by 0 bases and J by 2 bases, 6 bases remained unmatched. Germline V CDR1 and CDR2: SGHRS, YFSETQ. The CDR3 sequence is CASSLGGLAELQETQYF. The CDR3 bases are TGCGCCAGCAGCTTGGGGGGACTAGCGGAGTTACAAGAGACCCAGTACTTC.

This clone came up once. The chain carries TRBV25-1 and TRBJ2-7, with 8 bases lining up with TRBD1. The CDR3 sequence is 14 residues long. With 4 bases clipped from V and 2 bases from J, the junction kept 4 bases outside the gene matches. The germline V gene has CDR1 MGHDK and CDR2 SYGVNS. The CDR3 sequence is CASSAGQGPYEQYF. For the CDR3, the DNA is TGTGCCAGCAGTGCCGGACAGGGCCCCTACGAGCAGTACTTC.

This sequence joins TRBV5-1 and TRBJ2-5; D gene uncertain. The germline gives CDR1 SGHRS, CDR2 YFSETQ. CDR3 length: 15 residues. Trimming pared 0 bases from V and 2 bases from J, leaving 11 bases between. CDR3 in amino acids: CASSLGSLQQETQYF. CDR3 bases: TGCGCCAGCAGCTTGGGCAGTTTACAACAAGAGACCCAGTACTTC.

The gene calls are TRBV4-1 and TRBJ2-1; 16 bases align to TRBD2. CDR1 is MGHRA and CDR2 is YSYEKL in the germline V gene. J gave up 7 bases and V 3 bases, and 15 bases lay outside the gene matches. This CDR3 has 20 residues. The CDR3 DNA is TGCGCCAGCAGCCAGCCGGGACTAGCGGGAGGGCCCAGGGTTTATAATGAGCAGTTCTTC. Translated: CASSQPGLAGGPRVYNEQFF.

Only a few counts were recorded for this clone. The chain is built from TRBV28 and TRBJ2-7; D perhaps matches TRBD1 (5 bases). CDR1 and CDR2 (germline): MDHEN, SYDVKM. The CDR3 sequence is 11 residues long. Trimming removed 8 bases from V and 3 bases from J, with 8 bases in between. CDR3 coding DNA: TGTGCCAGCCAGGGTGGCTACGAGCAGTACTTC. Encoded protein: CASQGGYEQYF.

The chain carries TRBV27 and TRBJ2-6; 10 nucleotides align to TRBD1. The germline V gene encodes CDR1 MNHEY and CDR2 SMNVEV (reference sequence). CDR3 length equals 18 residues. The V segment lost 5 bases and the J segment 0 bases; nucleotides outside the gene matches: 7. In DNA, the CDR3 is TGTGCCAGCAGTCTCCTCGGGACAGGGGTCTCTGGGGCCAACGTCCTGACTTTC. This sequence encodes CASSLLGTGVSGANVLTF. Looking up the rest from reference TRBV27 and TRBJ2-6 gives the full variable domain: EAQVTQNPRYLITVTGKKLTVTCSQNMNHEYMSWYRQDPGLGLRQIYYSMNVEVTDKGDVPEGYKVSRKEKRNFPLILESPSPNQTSLYFCASSLLGTGVSGANVLTFGAGSRLTVL.

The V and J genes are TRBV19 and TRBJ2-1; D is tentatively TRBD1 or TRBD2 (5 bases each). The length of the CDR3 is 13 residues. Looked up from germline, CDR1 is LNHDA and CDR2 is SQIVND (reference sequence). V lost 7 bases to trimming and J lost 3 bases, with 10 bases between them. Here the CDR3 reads CASTTRGYNEQFF. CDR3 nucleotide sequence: TGTGCCAGTACTACTAGGGGCTACAATGAGCAGTTCTTC.

This chain's CDR3 is CASTQESGTPTANEQFF. In DNA form, the CDR3 reads TGTGCCAGCACACAAGAATCCGGGACGCCAACTGCCAATGAGCAGTTCTTC. This sequence joins TRBV2 and TRBJ2-1; D tentatively reads TRBD1 or TRBD2 (5 bases each). V lost 7 bases and J lost 6, with 25 bases in between. The germline CDR1 and CDR2 sequences are SNHLY and FYNNEI. The CDR3 has 17 residues.

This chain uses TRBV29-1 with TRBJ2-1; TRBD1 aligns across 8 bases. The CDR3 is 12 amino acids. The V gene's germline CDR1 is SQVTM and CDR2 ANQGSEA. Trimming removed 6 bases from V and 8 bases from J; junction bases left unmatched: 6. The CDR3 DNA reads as TGCAGCGTCGGACAGGGTTGGGATGAGCAGTTCTTC. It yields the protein CSVGQGWDEQFF.

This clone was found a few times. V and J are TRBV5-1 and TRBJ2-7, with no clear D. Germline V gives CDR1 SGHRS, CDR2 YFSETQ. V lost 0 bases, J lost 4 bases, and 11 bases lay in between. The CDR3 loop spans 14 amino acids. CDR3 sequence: CASSLAGSSYEQYF. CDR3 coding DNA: TGCGCCAGCAGCTTGGCCGGCAGTTCTTACGAGCAGTACTTC.

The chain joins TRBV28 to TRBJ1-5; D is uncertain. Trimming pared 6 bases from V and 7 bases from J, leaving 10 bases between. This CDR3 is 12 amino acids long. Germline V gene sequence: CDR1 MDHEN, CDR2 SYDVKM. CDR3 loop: CASRPRKQPQHF. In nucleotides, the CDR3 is TGTGCCAGCAGGCCGAGAAAACAGCCCCAGCATTTT.

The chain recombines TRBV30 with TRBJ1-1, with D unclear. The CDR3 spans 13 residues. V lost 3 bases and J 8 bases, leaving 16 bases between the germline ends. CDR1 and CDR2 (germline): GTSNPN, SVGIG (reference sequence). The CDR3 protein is CAWRAQEVGEAFF. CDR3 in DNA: TGTGCCTGGAGAGCGCAGGAGGTGGGGGAAGCTTTCTTT.

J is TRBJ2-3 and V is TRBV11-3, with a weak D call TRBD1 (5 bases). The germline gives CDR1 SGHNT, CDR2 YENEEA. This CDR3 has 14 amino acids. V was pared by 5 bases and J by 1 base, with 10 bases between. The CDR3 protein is CASSIGHGTDTQYF. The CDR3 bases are TGTGCCAGCAGCATCGGACACGGCACAGATACGCAGTATTTT. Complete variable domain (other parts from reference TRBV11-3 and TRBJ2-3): EAGVVQSPRYKIIEKKQPVAFWCNPISGHNTLYWYLQNLGQGPELLIRYENEEAVDDSQLPKDRFSAERLKGVDSTLKIQPAELGDSAVYLCASSIGHGTDTQYFGPGTRLTVL.

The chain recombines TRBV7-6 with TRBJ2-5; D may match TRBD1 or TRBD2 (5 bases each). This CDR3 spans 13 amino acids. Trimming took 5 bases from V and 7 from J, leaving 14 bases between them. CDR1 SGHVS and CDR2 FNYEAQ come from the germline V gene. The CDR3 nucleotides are TGTGCCAGCAGCCCCCAGGGACCGGCGACCCAGTACTTC. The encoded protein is CASSPQGPATQYF.

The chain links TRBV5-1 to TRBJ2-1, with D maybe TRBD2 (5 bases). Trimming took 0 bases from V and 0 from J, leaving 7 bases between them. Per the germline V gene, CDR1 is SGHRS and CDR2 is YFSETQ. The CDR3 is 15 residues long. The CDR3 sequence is CASSLEAASYNEQFF. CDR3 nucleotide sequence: TGCGCCAGCAGCTTGGAAGCGGCCTCCTACAATGAGCAGTTCTTC.

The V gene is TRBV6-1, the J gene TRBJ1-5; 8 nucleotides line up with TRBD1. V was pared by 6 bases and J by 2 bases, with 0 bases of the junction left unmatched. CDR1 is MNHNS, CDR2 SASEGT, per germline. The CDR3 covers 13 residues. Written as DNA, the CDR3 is TGTGCCAGCAGGGACAGGGGCAATCAGCCCCAGCATTTT. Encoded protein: CASRDRGNQPQHF.